Listed below are T cell receptor beta chains from one sample, sequenced in a study of PD-L1 blockade in urothelial cancer. Sequenced by immunoSEQ multiplex PCR; TCRdb stores in-frame clones only, minus some. There are about 69,000 clones in the sample; about 89% occur only once, and roughly 3.3% lies in the top ten. The specimen comprised PBMCs, sampled around atezolizumab (anti-PD-L1) treatment. The origin of the receptors is a man aged 55-75 years with urothelial cancer. CDR3s include the opening cysteine and the closing phenylalanine or tryptophan. The D gene is left open where the match is weak. Clone size is given for some rows only: seen once, a few or many times, or a class if the clone is expanded.

CDR3nt	CDR3aa	v_gene	j_gene	d_gene	abundance
TGTGCCATCAGTGCCCGACAGGGGAGGGGGGCCAACGTCCTGACTTTC	CAISARQGRGANVLTF	TRBV10-3	TRBJ2-6	TRBD1	-
TGTGCCAGCAGTTCTCAAGGGGCCTTGTCCCACGAGCAGTACTTC	CASSSQGALSHEQYF	TRBV27	TRBJ2-7	-	-
TGTGCCAGCAGCGACAGGGGGCCAGGTGGGGCCAACGTCCTGACTTTC	CASSDRGPGGANVLTF	TRBV9	TRBJ2-6	TRBD1	-
TGTGCCAGCAGCAACCCACCCAGGGAAGGCGCAGATACGCAGTATTTT	CASSNPPREGADTQYF	TRBV7-7	TRBJ2-3	-	-
TGTGCCAGCAGCTTGCCGAATCAGCCCCAGCATTTT	CASSLPNQPQHF	TRBV5-4	TRBJ1-5	-	-
TGTGCCAGCAGCGACAGGGGTTCTAGCGACGAGCAGTACTTC	CASSDRGSSDEQYF	TRBV2	TRBJ2-7	TRBD1	once
TGTGCCAGCAGTCCTTTCTATTCCATTCGTTCGACAGCCTCTAACTATGGCTACACCTTC	CASSPFYSIRSTASNYGYTF	TRBV28	TRBJ1-2	-	-
TGTGCCAGCAGTCTCCGGACAGGGGGCTGGGAGACCCAGTACTTC	CASSLRTGGWETQYF	TRBV27	TRBJ2-5	TRBD1	-
TGTGCCAGCAGCGGACAGGGGGACTATGGCTACACCTTC	CASSGQGDYGYTF	TRBV2	TRBJ1-2	TRBD1	-
TGTGCCAGCAGTGACTCCCCAACGGACTACGGGACCGAAGCCTTC	CASSDSPTDYGTEAF	TRBV6-4	TRBJ2-7	-	-
TGTGCCAGCAGCCCTTATAACTCCTACGAGCAGTACTTC	CASSPYNSYEQYF	TRBV7-2	TRBJ2-7	-	-
TGTGCCAGTGGACAGGTGATGAACTATGGCTACACCTTC	CASGQVMNYGYTF	TRBV19	TRBJ1-2	TRBD1	once
TGTGCCAGCAGCCCTGCGGGACAGGGCTACGAGCAGTACTTC	CASSPAGQGYEQYF	TRBV6-1	TRBJ2-7	TRBD1	-
TGTGCCAGCAGGGAACAGGGATTCTTATCACCCCTCCACTTT	CASREQGFLSPLHF	TRBV6-1	TRBJ1-6	-	-
TGTGCCAGCAGCTTGGAAGGGGACTATGGCTACACCTTC	CASSLEGDYGYTF	TRBV11-2	TRBJ1-2	-	-
TGTGCCAGCAGCCCAGAGGGGGATGATCAGCCCCAGCATTTT	CASSPEGDDQPQHF	TRBV5-8	TRBJ1-5	-	-
TGTGCCAGCAGCGTAGATGGAGCGGGGGGGCAATACGAGCAGTACTTC	CASSVDGAGGQYEQYF	TRBV9	TRBJ2-7	TRBD2	-
TGTGCCAGCAGCGGACTGCTCTACGAGCAGTACTTC	CASSGLLYEQYF	TRBV2	TRBJ2-7	-	-
TGTGCCAGCTCGCCCGACAGTTCGGGAAACACCATATATTTT	CASSPDSSGNTIYF	TRBV18	TRBJ1-3	-	-
TGCGCCAGCAGCTTGGAGGGGGCATCGAGTAAATATGGCTACACCTTC	CASSLEGASSKYGYTF	TRBV5-1	TRBJ1-2	TRBD1	-
TGTGCCAGCAGCATGGGACAGGGCTTTAACGCTGCCCAATTT	CASSMGQGFNAAQF	TRBV5-5	TRBJ1-1	TRBD1	-
TGTGCCAGCAGTCGACAGGGGGCCGGGGGCACTGAAGCTTTCTTT	CASSRQGAGGTEAFF	TRBV7-3	TRBJ1-1	TRBD1	-
TGCGCCAGCAGGATACAGGGGTCGGGGACCTACGAGCAGTACTTC	CASRIQGSGTYEQYF	TRBV5-1	TRBJ2-7	TRBD1	once
TGCACCAGCAGCCAAGATTGCAGGTGCGGGAGCACAGATACGCAGTATTTT	CTSSQDCRCGSTDTQYF	TRBV1	TRBJ2-3	-	-
TGTGCCAGCCGTCGGTCGGGGGGCACTGAAGCTTTCTTT	CASRRSGGTEAFF	TRBV6-5	TRBJ1-1	-	-
TGTGCCAGCTCACCGAGCACTGAAGCTTTCTTT	CASSPSTEAFF	TRBV18	TRBJ1-1	-	few
TGCGCCAGCAGCTCGGGACAGCCGGCAGAAAAACTGTTTTTT	CASSSGQPAEKLFF	TRBV5-1	TRBJ1-4	TRBD1	-
TGCGCCAGCAGCCCCCCGACTAGTAGCACAGATACGCAGTATTTT	CASSPPTSSTDTQYF	TRBV5-1	TRBJ2-3	-	once
TGTGCCAGCGGTACTGACACTGAAGCTTTCTTT	CASGTDTEAFF	TRBV6-6	TRBJ1-1	-	-
TGTGCCAGCAGTTACTCGCGCACGGACAGATCCACTGGCTACACCTTC	CASSYSRTDRSTGYTF	TRBV6-5	TRBJ1-2	-	-
TGTGCCAGCAGCCGGGGGAATCAGCCCCAGCATTTT	CASSRGNQPQHF	TRBV27	TRBJ1-5	-	-
TGTGCCAGCTCAATGCCTAGCGGGGGGACACAAGAGACCCAGTACTTC	CASSMPSGGTQETQYF	TRBV18	TRBJ2-5	TRBD2	-
TGTGCCAGCAGCAACCGGGACAGAGTCTACGAGCAGTACTTC	CASSNRDRVYEQYF	TRBV7-9	TRBJ2-7	TRBD1	few
TGTGCCAGCAGCGTAGGGTTCCAGGGAGAGACCCAGTACTTC	CASSVGFQGETQYF	TRBV9	TRBJ2-5	-	-
TGTGCCAGTAAGGGGGCCTGGAACACTGAAGCTTTCTTT	CASKGAWNTEAFF	TRBV6-1	TRBJ1-1	TRBD1	-
TGTGCCAGCAGGAACGGAGGGGGACAGGGGATCACAGATACGCAGTATTTT	CASRNGGGQGITDTQYF	TRBV28	TRBJ2-3	TRBD1	-
TGTGCCAGCAGCCCCGAAGAGGGGACAGGGGTTGAAAAACTGTTTTTT	CASSPEEGTGVEKLFF	TRBV7-2	TRBJ1-4	TRBD1	-
TGTGCCAGCAGCCCTTCCGGGGGTAGGGGTGAAAAACTGTTTTTT	CASSPSGGRGEKLFF	TRBV7-9	TRBJ1-4	-	-
TGTGCCAGCAGCCTCCCTGGGGCAGGGAAAGAGACCCAGTACTTC	CASSLPGAGKETQYF	TRBV5-4	TRBJ2-5	-	once
TGTGCCAGCACCCTACACGACACCACCTACGAGCAGTACTTC	CASTLHDTTYEQYF	TRBV2	TRBJ2-7	-	-
TGTGCCAGTAGTAGCACTACAGGGGGCTATCAGCCCCAGCATTTT	CASSSTTGGYQPQHF	TRBV19	TRBJ1-5	TRBD1	-
TGTGCCAGCAGCACCGGACAGGATAACTACACCTTC	CASSTGQDNYTF	TRBV7-3	TRBJ1-2	TRBD1	-
TGTGCCAGCAGCTTAGCGGGAGGTAGAACTTTGTACAATGAGCAGTTCTTC	CASSLAGGRTLYNEQFF	TRBV11-1	TRBJ2-1	-	-
TGTGCCAGCAGAACCTTAGCGGGGGGGCAAGATACGCAGTATTTT	CASRTLAGGQDTQYF	TRBV5-8	TRBJ2-3	TRBD2	-
TGTGCCAGCAGTGAATCTAGGGGGTCCACCGGGGAGCTGTTTTTT	CASSESRGSTGELFF	TRBV6-1	TRBJ2-2	-	-
TGTGCCTGGACCGATAGCACTGAAGCTTTCTTT	CAWTDSTEAFF	TRBV30	TRBJ1-1	-	-
TGTGCCATCGGACAGCCCGACCTGACCAACGTCCTGACTTTC	CAIGQPDLTNVLTF	TRBV10-3	TRBJ2-6	-	once
TGTGCCAGCAGTTACAGGGATAGCGGGCCCTTTCTAGATACGCAGTATTTT	CASSYRDSGPFLDTQYF	TRBV6-8	TRBJ2-3	TRBD2	once
TGTGCCAGCAGTTTTCGACAGGGTTCCACAGATACGCAGTATTTT	CASSFRQGSTDTQYF	TRBV6-5	TRBJ2-3	TRBD1	-
TGTGCCAGCAGTTTAGTCGGTCGTGGGCAGTACTTC	CASSLVGRGQYF	TRBV28	TRBJ2-7	-	-
TGTGCCAGCAGCGTCCGGGGGACGACTGGCACAGATACGCAGTATTTT	CASSVRGTTGTDTQYF	TRBV9	TRBJ2-3	-	-
TGTGCCAGCAGTGAAACAGGGATTAATTCACCCCTCCACTTT	CASSETGINSPLHF	TRBV2	TRBJ1-6	-	few
TGTGCCAGCAGCAAAGGACAGCTCTACGAGCAGTACTTC	CASSKGQLYEQYF	TRBV7-7	TRBJ2-7	-	once
TGTGCCAGCAGTTCTTACAGGGTCCCCACTGAAGCTTTCTTT	CASSSYRVPTEAFF	TRBV25-1	TRBJ1-1	-	-
TGTGCCAGTAGTCCCCGGAACAGGAACACTGAAGCTTTCTTT	CASSPRNRNTEAFF	TRBV19	TRBJ1-1	-	once